A selection of T cell receptor beta chains follows, all from one sample in a study of cytomegalovirus exposure and HLA in healthy donors. Some clones are missing from TCRdb's copy, which holds only in-frame ones; the method was immunoSEQ multiplex PCR. The sample yields 110,000 to 150,000 clones, roughly 70% seen once. Sample: PBMCs. Every receptor here comes from a man aged 25 to 40 in good health and CMV-seronegative. Each CDR3 is given with its conserved first and last residue. The order of the fields is CDR3 DNA, CDR3 protein, J gene, V gene, D gene, clone size. A D gene is named only where the DNA matches it firmly. Expanded clones are given a class, and other clones once, few, many or no size at all.

TGTGCCAGCAGCCTGACAGCTAACTATGGCTACACCTTC CASSLTANYGYTF TRBJ1-2 TRBV14 . .
TGTGCCAGCAGCCGGACTAGCTACCAAGAGACCCAGTACTTC CASSRTSYQETQYF TRBJ2-5 TRBV11-2 TRBD2 .
TGCGCCAGCAGAGGACAGGGAAGCACAGATACGCAGTATTTT CASRGQGSTDTQYF TRBJ2-3 TRBV5-1 TRBD1 .
TGTGCCAGCAGTTACGACTGCGAGCAGTACTTC CASSYDCEQYF TRBJ2-7 TRBV6-6 . .
TGTGCCAGTAGTCCCCGACAGAACTCTGGGGCCAACGTCCTGACTTTC CASSPRQNSGANVLTF TRBJ2-6 TRBV19 . .
TGTGCCAGCAGCCCCGAGGGTCCAGAGACCCAGTACTTC CASSPEGPETQYF TRBJ2-5 TRBV5-8 . .
TGTGCCAGTACCCCCCGAGGCAGCAGCTATGGCTACACCTTC CASTPRGSSYGYTF TRBJ1-2 TRBV19 . .
TGCAGCGTCGGCAGACTCGGGACTAGTCACTACAATGAGCAGTTCTTC CSVGRLGTSHYNEQFF TRBJ2-1 TRBV29-1 TRBD2 .
TGTGCCTGGGACACCACTGCAACCCAGTACTTC CAWDTTATQYF TRBJ2-5 TRBV30 . .
TGTGCCAGCGGCGGACAGGGGTCCGTGTACGAGCAGTACTTC CASGGQGSVYEQYF TRBJ2-7 TRBV2 TRBD1 few
TGTGCCAGCAGTTTTCCCAACGGTGCCGGGGAGCTGTTTTTT CASSFPNGAGELFF TRBJ2-2 TRBV28 . .
TGTGCCAGCAGCCAGGGGACTAGCGGTGAGCAGTTCTTC CASSQGTSGEQFF TRBJ2-1 TRBV4-2 TRBD2 few
TGTGCCAGCGAGGGGGCTAGTGGAAACACCATATATTTT CASEGASGNTIYF TRBJ1-3 TRBV28 TRBD1 .
TGTGCCAGCAGTGGCGACTTTAACTATGGCTACACCTTC CASSGDFNYGYTF TRBJ1-2 TRBV28 . .
TGCGCCAGCAGCCAAGATAGGGAACAGGTGAACTACGAGCAGTACTTC CASSQDREQVNYEQYF TRBJ2-7 TRBV4-1 . .
TGCGCCAGCAGCGCGGCCGGGACAGGCGGGAACACTGAAGCTTTCTTT CASSAAGTGGNTEAFF TRBJ1-1 TRBV5-1 TRBD1 .
TGTGCCAGTAGACCAGGGATCTCCTACGAGCAGTACTTC CASRPGISYEQYF TRBJ2-7 TRBV19 . few
TGTGCCAGCAGTTTCCAGGGGGTTAACACCGGGGAGCTGTTTTTT CASSFQGVNTGELFF TRBJ2-2 TRBV2 TRBD1 .
TGTGCCAGCAGTTCACCTCACGGGGAGCAGTACTTC CASSSPHGEQYF TRBJ2-7 TRBV27 . .
TGTGCCTGGAGTGTAGGGAGCTCTGGAAACACCATATATTTT CAWSVGSSGNTIYF TRBJ1-3 TRBV30 . .
TGTGCCAGCAGCCCCAGGGAGGGTTACGAAAAACTGTTTTTT CASSPREGYEKLFF TRBJ1-4 TRBV9 . .
TGTGCCACCAGCAGAGAAGGCGGGGTTAGCTCCTACGAGCAGTACTTC CATSREGGVSSYEQYF TRBJ2-7 TRBV15 . .
TGTGCCAGTGTCGGACAATTGTACACTGAAGCTTTCTTT CASVGQLYTEAFF TRBJ1-1 TRBV19 . .
TGTGCCAGCAGCAACTCCGTTATGGGACAATATGGCTACACCTTC CASSNSVMGQYGYTF TRBJ1-2 TRBV7-2 . .
TGTGCCAGCAGCTTGTTAAGGGGACAGGGGAGTTTT CASSLLRGQGSF TRBJ2-3 TRBV5-6 TRBD1 .
TGTGCCAGCTCACCAGGGACTAGCGGGGTTGGCTGGAGCACAGATACGCAGTATTTT CASSPGTSGVGWSTDTQYF TRBJ2-3 TRBV18 TRBD2 .
TGCGCCAGCAGCGCTGGCCCTAGCGGGGGGACTAGCACAGATACGCAGTATTTT CASSAGPSGGTSTDTQYF TRBJ2-3 TRBV5-1 TRBD2 .
TGTGCCAGCAGTTACGGGGTGTTTACTTTCTTT CASSYGVFTFF TRBJ1-1 TRBV6-1 . .
TGTGCCAGTAGGGGTAGGCTTGGAGATTCAGATACGCAGTATTTT CASRGRLGDSDTQYF TRBJ2-3 TRBV19 . .
TGTGCCAGCAGCTTAAAAACAGGGCAAGAGACCCAGTACTTC CASSLKTGQETQYF TRBJ2-5 TRBV7-8 . once
TGTGCCAGCAGCAAAGTAGCATTAGGGGACAATGAGCAGTTCTTC CASSKVALGDNEQFF TRBJ2-1 TRBV21-1 . .
TGTGCCAGCAGCTTTACTAGTTCACAAGAGACCCAGTACTTC CASSFTSSQETQYF TRBJ2-5 TRBV7-9 . .
TGTGCCAGCAGTTTGGAGGGACTAGGCGGGGAGACCCAGTACTTC CASSLEGLGGETQYF TRBJ2-5 TRBV6-5 TRBD2 .
TGTGCCAGCAGCCCCGCGGGGGACTCTTCCTACGAGCAGTACTTC CASSPAGDSSYEQYF TRBJ2-7 TRBV4-2 TRBD2 .
TGTGCCAGCAGCTTTCTTCCGGGACAGGGATTAGATGAGCAGTTCTTC CASSFLPGQGLDEQFF TRBJ2-1 TRBV7-3 TRBD1 .
TGTGCCAGCAGTTTAGTCGGACAGGGGGGAAACGGGGCCAACGGCCTGACTTTC CASSLVGQGGNGANGLTF TRBJ2-6 TRBV27 TRBD1 .
TGCGCCAGCAGCTTGGGTCAGGGCAGCTATGGCTACACCTTC CASSLGQGSYGYTF TRBJ1-2 TRBV5-1 . .
TGTGCCAGCTGGGGACTAGCGGTGAATGAGCAGTTCTTC CASWGLAVNEQFF TRBJ2-1 TRBV6-5 TRBD2 .
TGTGCCAGCAGTGGTCGACAGCTCCCAACTCTCAATCAGCCCCAGCATTTT CASSGRQLPTLNQPQHF TRBJ1-5 TRBV27 . .
TGTGCCAGCAGCTTGGGGGCAGGGGGATTCTACAATGAGCAGTTCTTC CASSLGAGGFYNEQFF TRBJ2-1 TRBV5-4 TRBD1 .
TGCGCCAGCAGCCTAAGACAGGGAGGATCCACTGAAGCTTTCTTT CASSLRQGGSTEAFF TRBJ1-1 TRBV5-1 TRBD1 .
TGTGCCAGCAGTTACGGGACAGGCAACTATGGCTACACCTTC CASSYGTGNYGYTF TRBJ1-2 TRBV6-5 TRBD1 .
TGTGCCAGTAGTAGGCGACTAGCGGGATACGAGCAGTACTTC CASSRRLAGYEQYF TRBJ2-7 TRBV19 TRBD2 .
TGTGCCAGTATCGGAGGGACCGGGGAGCTGTTTTTT CASIGGTGELFF TRBJ2-2 TRBV19 . few
TGTGCCAGCAGGAGGGGACAGGTGAACACTGAAGCTTTCTTT CASRRGQVNTEAFF TRBJ1-1 TRBV6-6 TRBD1 .
TGCGCCAGCAGTCCCAGGGTATTATCTGGGGCCAACGTCCTGACTTTC CASSPRVLSGANVLTF TRBJ2-6 TRBV5-1 . .
TGTGCCAGCAGCTTATCCCCAAGACTGGCTAAGCAGTATTTT CASSLSPRLAKQYF TRBJ2-3 TRBV11-2 . once
TGTGCCAGCAGTCGGGGACAGGCCCGCTCCTACGAGCAGTACTTC CASSRGQARSYEQYF TRBJ2-7 TRBV28 TRBD1 few
TGTGCTAGCAGCCGATGGGACAGGGGCGCTACTAACTATGGCTACACCTTC CASSRWDRGATNYGYTF TRBJ1-2 TRBV7-7 TRBD1 .
TGTGCCAGCAGCCTTATCCCCAGGGCCAATTCACCCCTCCACTTT CASSLIPRANSPLHF TRBJ1-6 TRBV27 . .
TGCGCCAGCAGCACGGGTGACGGGGAGCTGTTTTTT CASSTGDGELFF TRBJ2-2 TRBV5-1 . .
TGTGCCATCAGTGAGTCCTCGATTATCAGACTAGTGGGTAGGAAAGAGACCCAGTACTTC CAISESSIIRLVGRKETQYF TRBJ2-5 TRBV10-3 . .
TGCGCCAGCAGCTTAGGTAGCGGCCCCTACGAGCAGTACTTC CASSLGSGPYEQYF TRBJ2-7 TRBV5-1 . .